The entry below describes one T cell receptor (beta chain). Its antigen is as yet unknown. TCRdb called the RT-PCR reads again in MiXCR, with one record for every CDR3 protein. The sample includes a few hundred thousand distinct CDR3 sequences, about 20% of them seen just once. The data were taken from a study of response to subunit inactivated influenza vaccine. Study-wide results and limits: Authors proposed each seasonal influenza vaccination draws in few new T cells.

Germline CDR1 reads SGHRS; CDR2 reads YFSETQ. There are 15 residues in the CDR3. The V end was cut by 7 bases, the J end by 6 bases, with 20 bases between. The sequence was obtained from a man in his fifties or sixties who received an inactivated influenza vaccine. The specimen was PBMCs from blood, collected approximately 20 months after vaccination. The V call is TRBV5-1, the J call TRBJ1-5; D remains unclear. The CDR3 DNA reads as TGCGCCAGCTTTTTTGGCCCGCGTTCTATTCAGCCCCAGCATTTT. Translating gives CASFFGPRSIQPQHF.